The source of this T cell receptor (beta chain) is a study of T cells expressing NK-cell markers (dated by TCRdb to the early 2020s). Background on the whole study: TCR beta-chain repertoires were profiled in sorted CD3+CD56+NKG2C+, CD3+CD56+NKG2C- and CD3+CD56-NKG2C+ T-cell subsets from about 8 donors. Seven of the eight sequenced donors were HCMV-seropositive and one was HCMV-seronegative. Randomly selected healthy volunteers, three men and five women, were used as the eight sequenced donors. The libraries were sequenced on Illumina HiSeq 2000/2500, MiSeq or NextSeq, producing 2 x 150 bp reads.

On this clonotype itself: Its antigen specificity is not known.

Data came from an Illumina HiSeq 2000. 5'RACE template switching, by which a universal primer site and unique molecular identifiers were added, was used to make TCR beta cDNA libraries. Synthesis of cDNA was primed from the TCR beta constant segment and was followed by two consecutive PCR amplification steps. Regarding the original processing steps: MIGEC handled demultiplexing of the reads and grouping by UMI, while MiTCR was used to assemble and quantify clonotypes. To exclude erroneous sequences, only TCR cDNA sequences supported by at least two reads were retained. The tcR package was used for downstream repertoire analysis, with clonotypes matched between fractions based on CDR3 nucleotide sequence plus V segment. VDJmatch was used to annotate antigen specificity against VDJdb, with one amino acid substitution in CDR3 permitted. Following reprocessing of the reads by TCRdb, the data hold one row per CDR3 protein sequence and no DNA is available. These V and J calls rely on TCRdb rather than the paper's analysis. The table for this sample shows about 550,000 distinct CDR3 sequences. The ten largest clones take up roughly 3.6% of the sample.

Study-wide conclusions, independent of this receptor: Those dominant clonotypes were again the most abundant among CD3+CD56-NKG2C+ cells in a handful of donors, at about 25-60.1%. Whether the expanded NKG2C-expressing T cell clones were specific for HCMV antigens was left unclear. In 5 to 7 donors, the dominant CD3+CD56+NKG2C+ clonotypes were found to rank among the top 10 CD8+ clonotypes and to make up about 1.0-8% of CD8+ T cells.

HCMV serostatus was determined by detecting HCMV-specific IgG in serum with a commercial ELISA kit. Ficoll density gradient centrifugation was used to isolate peripheral blood mononuclear cells from blood. The CDR3 sequence holds 15 residues, the cysteine and phenylalanine included. No DNA accompanies this entry. CDR1 SGHRS and CDR2 YFSETQ were looked up in the germline V gene. The sequencing sample was made of blood T cells: a sorted CD56 or NKG2C T cell subset, CD4+ or CD8+ T cells, or bulk PBMC T cells (not recorded which). This chain is built from TRBV5-1 and TRBJ1-4. The TCR sequence derives from a man aged 18 to 29 in good health. Donor details come from another sample of the same person, matched by shared clones. The CDR3 region has the sequence CASSLASQGGEKLFF.